One T cell receptor (beta chain) is described in this entry. Its antigen is not identified. At one end the junction does not follow the germline gene, possibly because of a read error. PCR was performed using 60 Vbeta and 13 Jbeta primers. Data came from immunoSEQ multiplex PCR; TCRdb stores just in-frame clones and leaves some out. The sample includes 120,000 to 150,000 clones, 65% to 85% of them seen just once. The data derive from a study of cytomegalovirus exposure and HLA in healthy donors. Findings of the study overall: From TCR beta sequences, most subjects' HLA-A and HLA-B alleles were reportedly predicted accurately.

Germline CDR1 LNHDA, CDR2 SQIVND (reference sequence). This CDR3 comprises 13 residues. Sequenced: PBMCs. This sequence originates from a male donor in good health and CMV-seronegative. V is TRBV19 and J is TRBJ1-1; D is undetermined. The chain's CDR3 is CASNEEWDTEAFF. DNA for the CDR3: TGTGCGAGTAATGAGGAATGGGACACTGAAGCTTTCTTT.